The 10 T cell receptor beta chains presented below share a single source sample, sequenced in a study of shared clonotypes between healthy human individuals. The method was immunoSEQ multiplex PCR; TCRdb's version includes in-frame clones alone and lacks a portion of them. Of over a million clones in the sample, about 80% were seen once. Material: memory CD4+ T cells sorted from blood. Subset specified: CD45RA-negative fraction. The source is a man aged 18 to 35 in good health.

The rearrangement links TRBV10-3 to TRBJ2-7, with D maybe TRBD1 (8 bases). Deletions cut 6 bases from V and 3 bases from J, with 21 bases between. Germline CDR1 ENHRY, CDR2 SYGVKD. CDR3 size: 16 residues. The chain's CDR3 is CAISERGGTGIYEQYF. In DNA form, the CDR3 reads TGTGCCATCAGCGAGAGGGGAGGGACAGGAATCTACGAGCAGTACTTC.

This chain links TRBV7-2 with TRBJ2-3, with a tentative D call TRBD2 (7 bases). Deletions cut 5 bases from V and 7 bases from J, with 19 bases between. CDR3 length: 15 residues. The germline V gene encodes CDR1 SGHTA and CDR2 FQGNSA. CDR3 DNA sequence: TGTGCCAGCAGCCCCACGGGGGGAGGGGGTTATACGCAGTATTTT. It specifies CASSPTGGGGYTQYF.

The genes are TRBV15 and TRBJ2-1; D remains ambiguous. With 2 bases removed from V and 6 bases from J, the gap between germline ends came to 17 bases. Per the germline V gene, CDR1 is LNHNV and CDR2 is YYDKDF (reference sequence). The CDR3 extends over 16 amino acids. The CDR3 region has the DNA TGTGCCACCAGCAGACGGGCCGGCCTAATCGGCAATGAGCAGTTCTTC. This translates into CATSRRAGLIGNEQFF.

V usage is TRBV29-1 and J usage is TRBJ2-7; 8 bases are shared with TRBD1. Germline CDR1 reads SQVTM; CDR2 reads ANQGSEA. V lost 6 bases, J lost 1 base, and 5 bases stayed unmatched. CDR3 length: 13 amino acids. CDR3 sequence: CSVRTGISYEQYF. CDR3 DNA sequence: TGCAGCGTGCGGACAGGGATTTCCTACGAGCAGTACTTC.

The CDR3 region is CASSLALGGFGETQYF. For the CDR3, the DNA is TGTGCCAGCAGCTTAGCGTTGGGTGGGTTCGGAGAGACCCAGTACTTC. The chain links TRBV7-6 to TRBJ2-5; no definite D call. Germline CDR1 and CDR2: SGHVS and FNYEAQ. This CDR3 comprises 16 residues. Trimming shortened V by 0 bases and J by 4 bases, and 15 bases separated the two germline ends.

The chain is built from TRBV9 and TRBJ2-5; 9 positions agree with TRBD2. The CDR3 is 15 amino acids. V was clipped by 0 bases and J by 5 bases; unmatched bases: 5. CDR1 is SGDLS, CDR2 YYNGEE, per germline. CDR3 in amino acids: CASSVEGLAVETQYF. In DNA form, the CDR3 reads TGTGCCAGCAGCGTAGAGGGACTAGCTGTGGAGACCCAGTACTTC.

The chain recombines TRBV30 with TRBJ2-7, with 11 nucleotides matching TRBD2. Germline V CDR1 and CDR2: GTSNPN, SVGIG (reference sequence). CDR3 length: 15 amino acids. V lost 4 bases to trimming and J lost 7 bases; unmatched junction nucleotides: 12. The CDR3: CAWTPYSGRVREQYF. The CDR3 DNA follows: TGTGCCTGGACCCCGTATAGCGGGAGGGTGAGGGAGCAGTACTTC.

The rearrangement uses TRBV30 and TRBJ2-7; D is perhaps TRBD2 (6 bases). Germline values: CDR1 GTSNPN, CDR2 SVGIG (reference sequence). V was pared by 4 bases and J by 0 bases, with 10 bases between. The CDR3 has 13 residues. CDR3 bases: TGTGCCTGGACGCGGGAAATCTCCTACGAGCAGTACTTC. Its protein product is CAWTREISYEQYF.

The table lists this clone with a few counts. The genes are TRBV7-3 and TRBJ2-1, with D possibly being TRBD1 or TRBD2 (5 bases each). The CDR3 contains 14 residues. The V gene's germline CDR1 is SGHTA and CDR2 FQGTGA. V lost 5 bases to trimming and J lost 5 bases, with 13 bases between them. Here the CDR3 reads CASSPLGTDNEQFF. The CDR3 DNA reads TGTGCCAGCAGCCCACTCGGGACCGACAATGAGCAGTTCTTC.

This chain connects TRBV27 to TRBJ1-2; 8 nucleotides line up with TRBD1. CDR1 and CDR2 from the germline V gene are MNHEY and SMNVEV (reference sequence). Germline trimming cut 9 bases from V and 6 bases from J; bases unmatched to any gene: 12. The CDR3 extends over 14 amino acids. The CDR3 bases are TGTGCCAGTAGCCTCAACGGACAGGGCCATGGCTACACCTTC. Its translation is CASSLNGQGHGYTF.